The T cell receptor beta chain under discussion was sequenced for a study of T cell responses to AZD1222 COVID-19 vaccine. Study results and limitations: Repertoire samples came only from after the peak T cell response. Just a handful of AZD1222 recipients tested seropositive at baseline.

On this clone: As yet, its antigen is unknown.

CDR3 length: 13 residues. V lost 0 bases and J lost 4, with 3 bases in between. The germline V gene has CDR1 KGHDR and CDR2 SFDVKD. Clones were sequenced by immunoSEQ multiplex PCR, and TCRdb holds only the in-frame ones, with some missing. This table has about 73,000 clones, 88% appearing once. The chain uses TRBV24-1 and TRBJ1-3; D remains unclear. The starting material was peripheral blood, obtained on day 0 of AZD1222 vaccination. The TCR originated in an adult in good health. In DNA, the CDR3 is TGTGCCACCAGTGATTTGTCCGGAAACACCATATATTTT. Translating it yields CATSDLSGNTIYF.